One and the same sample provided the 27 T cell receptor beta chains below, sequenced in a study of blood T cells in healthy people across ages. The authors ran a second PCR of about 6 to 11 cycles using a sample-barcoded 5' primer and a J-beta primer mix. From the 5' RACE reads, TCRdb called clonotypes with MiXCR, one entry per CDR3 protein. Among about 580,000 distinct CDR3 sequences, 45% to 55% were seen once, and the ten largest hold around 23%. The source material was blood. These receptors came from an older man in good health.

This clonotype was observed many times. The V gene is TRBV27, the J gene TRBJ2-1; D gene uncertain. This CDR3 has 17 amino acids. The germline V gene has CDR1 MNHEY and CDR2 SMNVEV (reference sequence). Trimming shortened V by 3 bases and J by 0 bases, and 15 bases separated the two germline ends. The CDR3 DNA reads as TGTGCCAGCAGTTTCTCACCGACACCGAGCTCCTACAATGAGCAGTTCTTC. It specifies CASSFSPTPSSYNEQFF.

This clonotype was observed at least ten times. CDR3 DNA sequence: TGTGCCAGCAGCAAAGGCAGGGAAGCCTACGAGCAGTACTTC. Its protein is CASSKGREAYEQYF. This chain links TRBV7-9 with TRBJ2-7; a weak D match, TRBD1 (5 bases). Germline assignment: CDR1 SEHNR and CDR2 FQNEAQ (reference sequence). V lost 5 bases, J lost 2 bases, and 13 bases lay in between. The CDR3 covers 14 residues.

This clonotype was counted at least ten times. This sequence joins TRBV5-1 and TRBJ2-1; D might be TRBD1 (5 bases). V was clipped by 3 bases and J by 13 bases, with 20 bases between them. Germline assignment: CDR1 SGHRS and CDR2 YFSETQ. The CDR3 extends over 14 amino acids. CDR3 bases: TGCGCCAGCAGCTCCTCCCTCGACAGCCGCAGACAGTTCTTC. Protein: CASSSSLDSRRQFF.

This clonotype was detected a few times. V usage is TRBV10-3 and J usage is TRBJ2-1; 7 bases map to TRBD2. Losses at the gene ends were 0 bases for V and 4 bases for J; bases not matched to a gene: 3. The CDR3 has 15 residues. From germline, CDR1 is ENHRY and CDR2 SYGVKD. Here the CDR3 reads CAISESWEGYNEQFF. The CDR3 nucleotides read TGTGCCATCAGTGAGTCTTGGGAGGGTTACAATGAGCAGTTCTTC.

V is TRBV7-2 and J is TRBJ1-2; the match to TRBD1 covers 8 bases. The CDR3 loop spans 13 amino acids. Germline CDR1 and CDR2: SGHTA and FQGNSA. Trimming at V came to 5 bases and at J to 7 bases, leaving 6 bases not matched to a gene. CDR3: CASSPGQGCGYTF. The CDR3 nucleotides read TGTGCCAGCAGCCCAGGACAGGGTTGTGGCTACACCTTC.

This clonotype has only a few counts. The V call is TRBV3-1, the J call TRBJ2-5; 7 bases align to TRBD1. V was clipped by 6 bases and J by 1 base; unmatched bases: 2. This CDR3 has 13 residues. CDR1 and CDR2 (germline): LGHDT, YNNKEL (reference sequence). CDR3: CASRRDSQETQYF. Written as DNA, the CDR3 is TGTGCCAGCAGGAGGGACAGCCAAGAGACCCAGTACTTC.

This chain uses TRBV7-2 with TRBJ2-1; D call uncertain. There are 11 residues in the CDR3. The V gene lost 1 base and the J gene lost 12 bases, with 7 bases spanning the gap. CDR1 and CDR2 from the germline V gene are SGHTA and FQGNSA. CDR3 coding DNA: TGTGCCAGCAGCTTAGGGGGTCTGCAGTTCTTC. Amino acid sequence: CASSLGGLQFF. The full variable domain, completed using reference TRBV7-2 and TRBJ2-1, is GAGVSQSPSNKVTEKGKDVELRCDPISGHTALYWYRQSLGQGLEFLIYFQGNSAPDKSGLPSDRFSAERTGGSVSTLTIQRTQQEDSAVYLCASSLGGLQFFGPGTRLTVL.

This chain links TRBV10-3 with TRBJ1-4; TRBD1 matches 12 bases. V gave up 4 bases and J gave up 3 bases; unmatched junction bases: 6. There are 17 residues in the CDR3. Germline-derived CDR1 and CDR2 are ENHRY and SYGVKD. CDR3 bases: TGTGCCATCAGTGCCACCGGGACAGGGGGCTCTAATGAAAAACTGTTTTTT. Encoded protein: CAISATGTGGSNEKLFF.

The J gene is TRBJ2-5, the V gene TRBV21-1. TRBV21-1 is listed as a pseudogene. This CDR3 comprises 10 residues. DNA for the CDR3: TGTGCCAGCCCACAAGAGACCCAGTACTTC. It yields the protein CASPQETQYF.

This clonotype was picked up many times. The V and J genes are TRBV4-3 and TRBJ2-1; 12 positions match TRBD2. Germline CDR1 and CDR2: LGHNA and YSLEER. The V and J ends lost 4 bases and 5 bases, in that order; junction bases with no gene match: 3. This CDR3 is 15 amino acids long. The DNA of the CDR3 is TGCGCCAGCAGCCTCCGGACTAGCGGGAACAATGAGCAGTTCTTC. Amino acid sequence: CASSLRTSGNNEQFF.

This clonotype was seen a handful of times. The V and J genes are TRBV24-1 and TRBJ2-3, with unresolved D. Germline V CDR1 and CDR2: KGHDR, SFDVKD. V gave up 3 bases and J gave up 6 bases, with 12 bases separating them. The CDR3 runs 14 residues. CDR3 sequence: CATSDIVEQDTQYF. The CDR3 DNA sequence: TGTGCCACCAGTGATATCGTGGAGCAGGATACGCAGTATTTT.

The chain joins TRBV7-9 to TRBJ2-3; 8 nucleotides agree with TRBD2. CDR3 length: 16 amino acids. V gave up 2 bases and J gave up 4 bases; unmatched junction bases: 8. Germline V gene sequence: CDR1 SEHNR, CDR2 FQNEAQ (reference sequence). CDR3 loop: CASSLQSGSGADTQYF. CDR3 nucleotide sequence: TGTGCCAGCAGCTTACAAAGCGGGAGTGGTGCAGATACGCAGTATTTT.

This clonotype appeared a few times. The gene calls are TRBV24-1 and TRBJ2-1; a possible D gene is TRBD1 (5 bases). The V end lost 9 bases, the J end lost 9 bases, and 11 bases lay between the germline ends. This CDR3 contains 11 residues. Per the germline V gene, CDR1 is KGHDR and CDR2 is SFDVKD. The CDR3 region is CATPSQGEQFF. The CDR3 DNA is TGTGCCACCCCAAGTCAGGGTGAGCAGTTCTTC.

This clonotype came up many times. J is TRBJ1-2 and V is TRBV6-6; no definite D call. There are 13 residues in the CDR3. The germline V gene encodes CDR1 MNHNY and CDR2 SVGAGI (reference sequence). Trimming took off 6 bases at V and 6 bases at J, with 14 bases between the two ends. CDR3 nucleotide sequence: TGTGCCAGCAGCCCCGGGAGTTTCGATGGCTACACCTTC. It translates to CASSPGSFDGYTF.

A few counts support this clonotype. The rearrangement links TRBV20-1 to TRBJ2-3; 12 nucleotides agree with TRBD1. The germline V gene encodes CDR1 DFQATT and CDR2 SNEGSKA (reference sequence). With 2 bases clipped from V and 5 bases from J, the junction kept 8 bases outside the gene matches. The CDR3 consists of 16 residues. The CDR3 nucleotides are TGCAGTGCTAGAAACGCCGGGACAGGGGGCGTAGATACGCAGTATTTT. Its translation: CSARNAGTGGVDTQYF.

This clonotype was seen only a few times. V is TRBV7-9 and J is TRBJ2-5; 8 nucleotides agree with TRBD1. The CDR3 consists of 14 residues. In germline, CDR1 is SEHNR, CDR2 FQNEAQ (reference sequence). J gave up 5 bases and V 5 bases, and 7 bases lay outside the gene matches. The CDR3 region has the DNA TGTGCCAGCAGCCCCCACCGGGACAGGGAGACCCAGTACTTC. As protein: CASSPHRDRETQYF. Using reference TRBV7-9 and TRBJ2-5 for the parts outside the CDR3, the full variable domain is DTGVSQNPRHKITKRGQNVTFRCDPISEHNRLYWYRQTLGQGPEFLTYFQNEAQLEKSRLLSDRFSAERPKGSFSTLEIQRTEQGDSAMYLCASSPHRDRETQYFGPGTRLLVL.

This clonotype was seen many times. This rearrangement joins TRBV6-2 or TRBV6-3 to TRBJ2-7; 8 bases line up with TRBD1. The CDR3 is 15 residues long. Looked up from germline, CDR1 is MNHEY and CDR2 is SVGEGT. V trimming: 5 bases; J trimming: 0 bases; junction bases outside the gene matches: 6. DNA of the CDR3: TGTGCCAGCAGTCTCTTGGGACAGGCCTCCTACGAGCAGTACTTC. This gives the protein CASSLLGQASYEQYF.

V usage is TRBV29-1 and J usage is TRBJ2-3; 12 bases fit TRBD2. Losses at the gene ends were 6 bases for V and 5 bases for J; bases not matched to a gene: 9. CDR3 length equals 15 residues. The germline gives CDR1 SQVTM, CDR2 ANQGSEA. The CDR3, as DNA: TGCAGCGTAGGGGCACTAGCGGGAGGATTAGATACGCAGTATTTT. Protein: CSVGALAGGLDTQYF.

The rearrangement joins TRBV6-6 to TRBJ1-1, with 12 bases lining up with TRBD1. V was pared by 5 bases and J by 5 bases, with 12 bases of the junction left unmatched. Germline V gives CDR1 MNHNY, CDR2 SVGAGI (reference sequence). CDR3 size: 17 residues. This chain's CDR3 is CASSRAGQGAFGTEAFF. For the CDR3, the DNA is TGTGCCAGCAGTCGGGCGGGACAGGGGGCATTCGGAACTGAAGCTTTCTTT.

Only a few counts were recorded for this clonotype. The J gene is TRBJ2-3, the V gene TRBV29-1; D gene ambiguous. V lost 8 bases and J 1 base, leaving 16 bases between the germline ends. Germline CDR1 SQVTM, CDR2 ANQGSEA. The CDR3 is made up of 14 amino acids. CDR3 sequence (DNA): TGCAGCTCAAGAGACTTCCCTGGCACAGATACGCAGTATTTT. Amino acids: CSSRDFPGTDTQYF.

This clonotype was observed a few times. The CDR3 sequence: CASRIADEQFF. The CDR3 DNA reads TGTGCCAGCAGGATTGCCGATGAGCAGTTCTTC. The gene calls are TRBV2 and TRBJ2-1; D gene unclear. Per germline, CDR1 SNHLY and CDR2 FYNNEI. V lost 6 bases and J 8 bases, leaving 8 bases between the germline ends. There are 11 residues in the CDR3.

This clonotype was detected a few times. The CDR3 region is CASSYSGVGTEAFF. The CDR3 DNA reads as TGTGCCAGCAGTTACTCGGGGGTGGGGACTGAAGCTTTCTTT. The chain couples TRBV6-5 to TRBJ1-1; D possibly corresponds to TRBD1 (5 bases). Trimming took off 0 bases at V and 5 bases at J, with 10 bases between the two ends. CDR3 length: 14 amino acids. CDR1 and CDR2 from the germline V gene are MNHEY and SVGAGI.

This clonotype has just a few counts. The chain recombines TRBV28 with TRBJ2-1; D is unclear. This CDR3 has 11 residues. Per the germline V gene, CDR1 is MDHEN and CDR2 is SYDVKM. Trimming removed 8 bases from V and 4 bases from J, with 6 bases in between. CDR3: CASQKYNEQFF. The DNA for the CDR3 is TGTGCCAGCCAAAAATACAATGAGCAGTTCTTC.

The sample holds a few counts of this clonotype. The chain employs TRBV6-2 or TRBV6-3 and TRBJ2-7; 7 positions agree with TRBD1. With V trimmed by 2 bases and J by 2 bases, 6 bases remained unmatched. The germline V gene encodes CDR1 MNHEY and CDR2 SVGEGT. This CDR3 is 15 amino acids long. The CDR3 sequence: CASSYPRQGTYEQYF. CDR3 bases: TGTGCCAGCAGTTACCCCCGACAGGGAACCTACGAGCAGTACTTC.

The chain employs TRBV5-1 and TRBJ1-5, with unresolved D. In germline, CDR1 is SGHRS, CDR2 YFSETQ. This CDR3 is built from 14 residues. V was shortened by 5 bases and J by 6 bases, with 15 bases between the two germline ends. The CDR3, as DNA: TGCGCCAGCAGACCAACGATTGAGGGTCAGCCCCAGCATTTT. Its protein is CASRPTIEGQPQHF.

The chain couples TRBV5-1 to TRBJ2-5, with a tentative D call TRBD2 (5 bases). The CDR3 is 14 residues long. Germline V gives CDR1 SGHRS, CDR2 YFSETQ. The V gene lost 7 bases and the J gene lost 2 bases, with 15 bases spanning the gap. CDR3 residues: CASSLGLDQETQYF. DNA of the CDR3: TGCGCCAGCTCCCTCGGACTTGATCAAGAGACCCAGTACTTC.

This clonotype was observed a few times. The CDR3 here is CASNESGTSGIGGQFF. The DNA for the CDR3 is TGTGCCAGCAATGAGTCCGGGACTAGCGGGATCGGTGGGCAGTTCTTC. The rearrangement links TRBV28 to TRBJ2-1; the match to TRBD2 covers 13 bases. Germline assignment: CDR1 MDHEN and CDR2 SYDVKM. With V trimmed by 7 bases and J by 12 bases, 15 bases remained unmatched. The CDR3 consists of 16 residues.